These T cell receptor beta chains were read from a single sample in a study of T-cell reconstitution after alpha-beta-depleted transplantation in children. TCRdb processed the PCR reads anew with MiXCR; each CDR3 protein has one entry. The table records under 450,000 distinct CDR3 sequences, roughly 14% of them present only once. The sample here was PBMCs, taken from the stem cell graft. The receptors come from a human donor who donated a stem cell graft to a child with Fanconi anemia. The CDR3 runs from the conserved cysteine through the conserved F or W. Fields, in order: clone size, D gene, J gene, V gene, CDR3 protein, CDR3 DNA. A D gene is named only where the DNA matches it firmly. A clone size is listed for some rows: how often the clone was seen (once, few, many), or a class if it is expanded.

>many|.|TRBJ1-1|TRBV10-1
CASSESSQINTEAFF
TGCGCCAGCAGTGAGTCGTCACAGATTAACACTGAAGCTTTCTTT
>few|.|TRBJ2-5|TRBV5-1
CASSLVGKTVETQYF
TGCGCCAGCAGCTTGGTGGGGAAGACAGTAGAGACCCAGTACTTC
>many|.|TRBJ2-1|TRBV7-8
CASSQPRAQYNEQFF
TGTGCCAGCAGCCAGCCCAGGGCTCAATACAATGAGCAGTTCTTC
>.|.|TRBJ2-7|TRBV7-9
CASGDGNYEQYF
TGTGCCAGCGGGGACGGGAACTACGAGCAGTACTTC
>many|TRBD1|TRBJ1-2|TRBV5-1
CASRLGQGAYGYTF
TGCGCCAGCAGATTGGGACAGGGGGCTTATGGCTACACCTTC
>.|.|TRBJ2-1|TRBV7-8
CASSLLAGAIYNEQFF
TGTGCCAGCAGCTTATTGGCGGGGGCAATCTACAATGAGCAGTTCTTC
>.|.|TRBJ1-1|TRBV15
CATSRDPGGIYTEAFF
TGTGCCACCAGCAGAGATCCGGGGGGGATCTACACTGAAGCTTTCTTT
>few|TRBD1|TRBJ1-4|TRBV4-2
CASSQDRGRGVGIF
TGTGCCAGCAGCCAAGACAGGGGGCGAGGAGTGGGGATTTTT
>few|.|TRBJ1-1|TRBV20-1
CSAPTQSGALNTEAFF
TGCAGTGCGCCAACACAGTCAGGGGCCCTGAACACTGAAGCTTTCTTT
>.|.|TRBJ2-2|TRBV10-3
CAITSDTGELFF
TGTGCCATCACCAGCGACACCGGGGAGCTGTTTTTT
>.|.|TRBJ1-3|TRBV5-1
CASSGVGLEESGNTIYF
TGCGCCAGCAGTGGTGTCGGGTTAGAAGAATCTGGAAACACCATATATTTT
>many|.|TRBJ1-6|TRBV11-2
CASSYGRIATKGNSPLHF
TGTGCCAGCAGTTATGGCCGTATCGCCACTAAGGGAAATTCACCCCTCCACTTT
>.|.|TRBJ2-5|TRBV9
CASSADVRWGAETQYF
TGTGCCAGCAGCGCAGACGTTAGATGGGGCGCAGAGACCCAGTACTTC
>many|.|TRBJ1-1|TRBV24-1
CATSDYSNTEAFF
TGTGCCACCAGTGACTACAGTAACACTGAAGCTTTCTTT
>.|TRBD1|TRBJ2-7|TRBV29-1
CSVAYRDRVIYEQYF
TGCAGCGTCGCTTACCGGGACAGGGTAATCTACGAGCAGTACTTC
>few|TRBD1|TRBJ2-5|TRBV3-1
CASSQLDRGETQYF
TGTGCCAGCAGCCAACTCGACAGGGGAGAGACCCAGTACTTC
>.|TRBD1|TRBJ2-1|TRBV12-3/TRBV12-4
CASSLSRDSDRIFF
TGTGCCAGCAGTTTATCACGAGATTCGGACAGGATTTTTTTC
>.|TRBD1|TRBJ2-6|TRBV6-2/TRBV6-3
CASSMRGQASGANVLTF
TGTGCCAGCAGCATGAGGGGGCAAGCTTCTGGGGCCAACGTCCTGACTTTC
>few|TRBD2|TRBJ2-1|TRBV12-3/TRBV12-4
CACGLAGVHEQFF
TGTGCCTGCGGACTAGCGGGAGTACATGAGCAGTTCTTC
>many|.|TRBJ1-1|TRBV12-3/TRBV12-4
CASRRTNTEAFF
TGTGCCAGCAGACGGACGAACACTGAAGCTTTCTTT
>.|TRBD1|TRBJ2-7|TRBV9
CASSPTLGQGAWDEQYF
TGTGCCAGCAGCCCCACTCTAGGACAGGGGGCTTGGGACGAGCAGTACTTC
>.|TRBD1|TRBJ1-1|TRBV14
CASSHGGQGGTEAFF
TGTGCCAGCAGCCATGGAGGACAGGGAGGAACTGAAGCTTTCTTT
>few|TRBD1|TRBJ1-3|TRBV9
CASSVGGGTSSGNTIYF
TGTGCCAGCAGCGTAGGAGGGGGCACGAGCTCTGGAAACACCATATATTTT
>many|.|TRBJ1-5|TRBV5-6
CASSLVGTGTQHF
TGTGCCAGCAGCTTGGTTGGGACGGGCACCCAGCATTTT
>.|.|TRBJ2-2|TRBV25-1
CASSEERSTNTGELFF
TGTGCCAGCAGTGAAGAGAGGTCCACTAACACCGGGGAGCTGTTTTTT
>.|TRBD1|TRBJ2-7|TRBV29-1
CSVEDLRGQPYEQYF
TGCAGCGTTGAAGATCTTCGGGGACAGCCCTACGAGCAGTACTTC
>few|.|TRBJ1-1|TRBV7-6
CASSLAVLGNTEAFF
TGTGCCAGCAGCTTAGCGGTGTTGGGGAACACTGAAGCTTTCTTT
>many|.|TRBJ2-7|TRBV6-5
CASSYSRPYQYEQYF
TGTGCCAGCAGTTACAGCCGGCCTTATCAGTACGAGCAGTACTTC
>many|.|TRBJ1-3|TRBV7-2
CASSLTARGPDAGNTIYF
TGTGCCAGCAGCTTAACTGCGAGAGGGCCGGACGCTGGAAACACCATATATTTT
>.|.|TRBJ2-3|TRBV19
CASSIRRQTTDTQYF
TGTGCCAGTAGTATAAGGCGACAAACCACAGATACGCAGTATTTT
>many|.|TRBJ2-3|TRBV7-2
CASSSPGGPDTQYF
TGTGCCAGCAGTTCCCCGGGGGGCCCAGATACGCAGTATTTT
>few|.|TRBJ1-6|TRBV7-8
CASSLALWGNSPLHF
TGTGCCAGCAGCTTAGCTCTATGGGGAAATTCACCCCTCCACTTT
>.|.|TRBJ2-2|TRBV18
CASSPTLDTGELFF
TGTGCCAGCTCACCTACCTTGGACACCGGGGAGCTGTTTTTT
>.|TRBD2|TRBJ2-1|TRBV2
CASSEGLAGSHSYNEQFF
TGTGCCAGCAGTGAAGGACTAGCGGGGTCTCACTCCTACAATGAGCAGTTCTTC
>.|.|TRBJ2-5|TRBV7-2
CASSLMGWEQETQYF
TGTGCCAGCAGCTTAATGGGGTGGGAACAAGAGACCCAGTACTTC
>many|.|TRBJ1-1|TRBV12-3/TRBV12-4
CASRPQRIGDTEAFF
TGTGCCAGCAGGCCACAAAGGATCGGGGACACTGAAGCTTTCTTT
>many|.|TRBJ2-5|TRBV20-1
CSASHPVATPETQYF
TGCAGTGCTAGCCATCCGGTAGCAACCCCAGAGACCCAGTACTTC
>.|.|TRBJ2-2|TRBV4-1
CASSQSSTGELFF
TGCGCCAGCAGCCAATCAAGTACCGGGGAGCTGTTTTTT
>few|.|TRBJ2-5|TRBV20-1
CSAPGLQGETQYF
TGCAGTGCTCCCGGTCTTCAAGGAGAGACCCAGTACTTC
>.|.|TRBJ2-5|TRBV18
CASSPRDFEETQYF
TGTGCCAGCTCGCCCCGGGATTTTGAAGAGACCCAGTACTTC
>many|.|TRBJ2-7|TRBV20-1
CSARAGILTYEQYF
TGCAGTGCTAGAGCCGGGATTCTTACCTACGAGCAGTACTTC
>few|.|TRBJ2-7|TRBV30
CAWGTGRTYEQYF
TGTGCCTGGGGGACCGGGAGAACCTACGAGCAGTACTTC
>.|.|TRBJ2-1|TRBV7-2
CASSPIGEQFF
TGTGCCAGCAGCCCTATAGGAGAGCAGTTCTTC
>many|.|TRBJ2-5|TRBV6-2/TRBV6-3
CASSYGQFRQTQYF
TGTGCCAGCAGTTATGGACAGTTCCGTCAGACCCAGTACTTC
>many|.|TRBJ2-3|TRBV20-1
CSAGGSSFTDTQYF
TGCAGTGCTGGCGGTTCCTCCTTCACAGATACGCAGTATTTT
>.|.|TRBJ2-3|TRBV2
CASSPFSGDTQYF
TGTGCCAGCAGTCCCTTTTCGGGGGATACGCAGTATTTT
>.|TRBD1|TRBJ2-3|TRBV5-4
CASSRDRGLTDTQYF
TGTGCCAGCAGTCGGGACAGGGGGCTGACAGATACGCAGTATTTT
>few|.|TRBJ2-5|TRBV7-2
CASSLGPGQEETQYF
TGTGCCAGCAGCTTAGGGCCGGGACAAGAAGAGACCCAGTACTTC
>few|.|TRBJ2-1|TRBV7-9
CASSLGTLGDEQFF
TGTGCCAGCAGCTTAGGGACCTTAGGCGATGAGCAGTTCTTC
>.|TRBD2|TRBJ2-2|TRBV6-2/TRBV6-3
CASSTSGYTGELFF
TGTGCCAGCTCTACTAGCGGCTACACCGGGGAGCTGTTTTTT
>many|.|TRBJ1-6|TRBV4-3
CASSQEGGSWYSPLHF
TGCGCCAGCAGCCAAGAGGGTGGCAGCTGGTATTCACCCCTCCACTTT
>few|.|TRBJ1-5|TRBV28
CASADDLSNQPQHF
TGTGCCAGCGCGGACGACCTTAGCAATCAGCCCCAGCATTTT
>.|.|TRBJ2-1|TRBV7-6
CASSLVWDTRSYNEQFF
TGTGCCAGCAGCTTAGTTTGGGATACCCGATCCTACAATGAGCAGTTCTTC
>.|.|TRBJ2-5|TRBV20-1
CSAREWGNYQETQYF
TGCAGTGCTAGAGAGTGGGGGAATTACCAAGAGACCCAGTACTTC
>.|.|TRBJ2-7|TRBV6-2/TRBV6-3
CASSIDSSYEQYF
TGTGCCAGCAGTATCGACAGTTCCTACGAGCAGTACTTC